Below are 3 T cell receptor beta chains sequenced from a single sample in a study of T cell responses to AZD1222 COVID-19 vaccine. Sequencing used immunoSEQ multiplex PCR; TCRdb keeps in-frame clones, though not all of them. Here the sample spans approximately 100,000 clones, roughly 92% being singletons. Sequenced material: peripheral blood, taken on day 0 of AZD1222 vaccination. These receptors were taken from an adult in good health.

The CDR3 DNA sequence: TGTGCCAGCAGTTTATCGAGCCAGGCCAAAAACATTCAGTACTTC. It yields the protein CASSLSSQAKNIQYF. The rearrangement uses TRBV27 and TRBJ2-4; D is ambiguous. V lost 0 bases to trimming and J lost 1 base, with 7 bases between them. Per germline, CDR1 MNHEY and CDR2 SMNVEV (reference sequence). The CDR3 totals 15 residues.

The chain is built from TRBV5-1 and TRBJ1-2; D unclear. Trimming pared 0 bases from V and 5 bases from J, leaving 14 bases between. The CDR3 covers 15 residues. Germline assignment: CDR1 SGHRS and CDR2 YFSETQ. This chain's CDR3 is CASSLDGLMGYGYTF. The DNA for the CDR3 is TGCGCCAGCAGCTTGGATGGATTAATGGGATATGGCTACACCTTC. Variable domain in full (rest from reference TRBV5-1 and TRBJ1-2): KAGVTQTPRYLIKTRGQQVTLSCSPISGHRSVSWYQQTPGQGLQFLFEYFSETQRNKGNFPGRFSGRQFSNSRSEMNVSTLELGDSALYLCASSLDGLMGYGYTFGSGTRLTVV.

The chain uses TRBV7-2 and TRBJ2-7; D is undetermined. The CDR3 runs 12 residues. Germline CDR1 SGHTA, CDR2 FQGNSA. V lost 0 bases to trimming and J lost 6 bases, with 6 bases between them. The CDR3 region has the DNA TGTGCCAGCAGCTTAGCCGGCCTCGAGCAGTACTTC. Translated: CASSLAGLEQYF.